The 19 T cell receptor beta chains below come from one sample, sequenced in a study of blood T cell repertoires in COVID-19. Profiling relied on immunoSEQ multiplex PCR, and the TCRdb table lists in-frame clones only, not all of them. This sample has approximately 150,000 clones, with around four fifths found just once. Sequencing input: PBMCs or T cells enriched from blood (not recorded which). The receptors were sampled from a man aged 35 to 55 with acute COVID-19.

In this sample, this clone turned up once. The chain carries TRBV18 and TRBJ2-1; 7 bases fit TRBD2. This CDR3 is built from 14 residues. The germline V gene has CDR1 KGHSH and CDR2 LQKENI. V shed 8 bases and J 5 bases; nucleotides not matched to a gene: 9. The CDR3: CASLLAAPDNEQFF. In DNA form, the CDR3 reads TGTGCCAGCCTCCTAGCGGCTCCGGACAATGAGCAGTTCTTC.

With regard to this clone: Additional DNA sequences in this sample encode the identical CDR3. V and J are TRBV5-1 and TRBJ1-1; 8 bases are a match to TRBD1. Germline V CDR1 and CDR2: SGHRS, YFSETQ. The V and J ends lost 2 bases and 5 bases, in that order; junction bases with no gene match: 2. CDR3 length equals 13 residues. The CDR3 is CASSLTGGTEAFF. CDR3 DNA sequence: TGCGCCAGCAGCTTAACAGGGGGGACTGAAGCTTTCTTT.

This rearrangement joins TRBV28 to TRBJ2-1, with D tentatively TRBD2 (6 bases). CDR1 and CDR2 from the germline V gene are MDHEN and SYDVKM. There are 13 residues in the CDR3. Trimming removed 2 bases from V and 15 bases from J, with 17 bases in between. Written as DNA, the CDR3 is TGTGCCAGCAGTTTACCTACTAGCTCCGGCCGGTTCTTC. It specifies CASSLPTSSGRFF.

The gene calls are TRBV7-9 and TRBJ2-2; D perhaps matches TRBD2 (5 bases). Trimming took 0 bases from V and 0 from J, leaving 14 bases between them. Germline assignment: CDR1 SEHNR and CDR2 FQNEAQ (reference sequence). The CDR3 sequence is 18 residues long. The CDR3 protein is CASSLAGESLANTGELFF. CDR3 nucleotides: TGTGCCAGCAGCTTAGCGGGAGAATCACTCGCGAACACCGGGGAGCTGTTTTTT. Together with reference TRBV7-9 and TRBJ2-2, the CDR3 gives the full variable domain: DTGVSQNPRHKITKRGQNVTFRCDPISEHNRLYWYRQTLGQGPEFLTYFQNEAQLEKSRLLSDRFSAERPKGSFSTLEIQRTEQGDSAMYLCASSLAGESLANTGELFFGEGSRLTVL.

This CDR3 reads CASSDSGTVNQPQHF. CDR3 DNA: TGTGCCAGCAGTGATTCCGGGACAGTTAATCAGCCCCAGCATTTT. The V gene is TRBV6-6, the J gene TRBJ1-5; TRBD1 matches 7 bases. The V gene's germline CDR1 is MNHNY and CDR2 SVGAGI (reference sequence). There are 15 residues in the CDR3. Unmatched junction bases numbered 8, after V lost 5 bases and J lost 4 bases.

CDR3: CASSFTGAGEAFF. Written as DNA, the CDR3 is TGTGCCAGCAGTTTCACAGGGGCCGGTGAAGCTTTCTTT. The J gene is TRBJ1-1, the V gene TRBV12-3 or TRBV12-4; 7 positions agree with TRBD1. The CDR3 extends over 13 amino acids. V lost 3 bases, J lost 7 bases, and 5 bases stayed unmatched.

The V call is TRBV5-4, the J call TRBJ2-3, with 16 bases matching TRBD2. Losses at the gene ends were 3 bases for V and 5 bases for J; bases not matched to a gene: 6. The CDR3 sequence is 17 residues long. The germline V gene encodes CDR1 SGHNT and CDR2 YYREEE (reference sequence). The DNA of the CDR3 is TGTGCCAGCAGCTCGGGACTAGCGGGAGGGGGTGGAGATACGCAGTATTTT. Translation gives CASSSGLAGGGGDTQYF.

The chain couples TRBV5-1 to TRBJ2-7, with 8 bases matching TRBD1. The length of the CDR3 is 16 residues. The germline CDR1 and CDR2 sequences are SGHRS and YFSETQ. V gave up 3 bases and J gave up 7 bases; unmatched junction bases: 15. In nucleotides, the CDR3 is TGCGCCAGCAGCTCCCGATTTTCGACAGGGGACTTTGAGCAGTACTTC. Encoded protein: CASSSRFSTGDFEQYF.

This chain uses TRBV5-1 with TRBJ2-5; 8 bases are shared with TRBD2. V lost 4 bases and J lost 3; bases outside the gene matches: 5. Per the germline V gene, CDR1 is SGHRS and CDR2 is YFSETQ. The CDR3 is 14 amino acids. The CDR3 sequence is CASSPAGGEETQYF. The CDR3 coding sequence is TGCGCCAGCAGCCCGGCGGGGGGCGAAGAGACCCAGTACTTC.

In its sample, this clone was seen once. The chain links TRBV5-5 to TRBJ2-2; D call uncertain. V was trimmed by 2 bases and J by 4 bases, leaving 15 bases between them. CDR1 is SGHKS, CDR2 YYEKEE, per germline (reference sequence). The CDR3 sequence is 16 residues long. CDR3 loop: CASSFMESLATGELFF. The CDR3 DNA reads as TGTGCCAGCAGCTTCATGGAGTCCCTGGCCACCGGGGAGCTGTTTTTT.

V usage is TRBV20-1 and J usage is TRBJ2-7, with D unresolved. The CDR3 runs 11 residues. Germline V lookup: CDR1 DFQATT, CDR2 SNEGSKA (reference sequence). V lost 5 bases to trimming and J lost 2 bases, with 7 bases between them. The CDR3 bases are TGCAGTGCTCTCCTACCCTACGAGCAGTACTTC. Translation gives CSALLPYEQYF.

This clone was seen a few times. The V and J genes are TRBV20-1 and TRBJ1-2, with a tentative D call TRBD1 (5 bases). Germline lookup yields CDR1 DFQATT and CDR2 SNEGSKA (reference sequence). This CDR3 contains 11 residues. CDR3 sequence (DNA): TGCTCGGGGGGAGCTAACTATGGCTACACCTTC. Translation: CSGGANYGYTF.

V and J are TRBV10-1 and TRBJ2-2; 11 bases line up with TRBD2. The CDR3 runs to 16 residues. Looked up from germline, CDR1 is WNHNN and CDR2 is SYGVQD (reference sequence). V shed 6 bases, J shed 6 bases, and the junction held 9 bases outside the gene matches. The CDR3 bases are TGCGCCAGCAGCCCCACTAGCGGGAGTTGTGCCGGGGAGCTGTTTTTT. It specifies CASSPTSGSCAGELFF.

The chain couples TRBV19 to TRBJ2-3; a weak D match, TRBD1 (5 bases). V lost 5 bases and J 6 bases, leaving 15 bases between the germline ends. There are 14 residues in the CDR3. Germline CDR1 and CDR2: LNHDA and SQIVND (reference sequence). CDR3 nucleotide sequence: TGTGCCAGTAGTTCCCAGGAAGGGGCGGATACGCAGTATTTT. Translated, it gives CASSSQEGADTQYF.

The chain combines TRBV3-1 (or the pseudogene TRBV3-2) with TRBJ1-6; the match to TRBD1 covers 8 bases. V was clipped by 1 base and J by 9 bases; unmatched bases: 5. Looked up from germline, CDR1 is LGHDT and CDR2 is YNNKEL (reference sequence). The CDR3 is 15 residues long. Written as DNA, the CDR3 is TGTGCCAGCAGCCAAGGCCCAGGGGGCCTTTCACCCCTCCACTTT. Amino acids: CASSQGPGGLSPLHF.

Written as DNA, the CDR3 is TGTGCCAGCAGCAACCCCCTTCTGGGACAGCCTCTACAGCATTTT. Its translation is CASSNPLLGQPLQHF. The chain employs TRBV21-1 and TRBJ1-5; TRBD1 reflects the table's D call only, with no check against the DNA. TRBV21-1 is a documented pseudogene. CDR3 size: 15 residues.

This chain joins TRBV7-3 and TRBJ2-1, with D perhaps matching TRBD2 (6 bases). This CDR3 is 15 amino acids long. Germline loops: CDR1 SGHTA, CDR2 FQGTGA. Deletions cut 3 bases from V and 8 bases from J, with 17 bases between. The CDR3 is CASSFQGGGNDEQFF. DNA for the CDR3: TGTGCCAGCAGCTTTCAGGGTGGAGGGAACGATGAGCAGTTCTTC.

The chain combines TRBV2 with TRBJ2-5; D not certain. The CDR3 has 13 residues. Germline CDR1 reads SNHLY; CDR2 reads FYNNEI. V was pared by 6 bases and J by 1 base, with 9 bases between. CDR3 residues: CASRRGLQETQYF. The CDR3 DNA sequence: TGTGCCAGCAGGCGAGGTCTCCAAGAGACCCAGTACTTC.

The chain carries TRBV7-9 and TRBJ2-1; tentatively, D is TRBD2 (5 bases). CDR3 size: 14 residues. The ends were cut back, 5 bases at V and 7 bases at J, with 15 bases in the middle. From germline, CDR1 is SEHNR and CDR2 FQNEAQ (reference sequence). For the CDR3, the DNA is TGTGCCAGCAGCCCGAGCTCGGCGGGTAATGAGCAGTTCTTC. Its protein is CASSPSSAGNEQFF.